This TCR beta chain was documented in a study of blood T cells in healthy people across ages. Sample-barcoded 5' priming and a J-beta primer mix drove a second PCR of 7 to 11 cycles. TCRdb re-called the 5' RACE reads through MiXCR, storing one row per CDR3 protein. The sample carries about 1.5 million distinct CDR3 sequences, about 40% recorded once. The sample was blood. The TCR was taken from a woman under 30 in good health.

CDR3 DNA sequence: TGTGCCAGCAGCTTAGCTCCAGTAGTTGGGAATGAGCAGTACTTC. Its translation is CASSLAPVVGNEQYF. The rearrangement links TRBV7-9 to TRBJ2-4; D gene uncertain. The CDR3 runs to 15 residues. The V and J ends lost 0 bases and 13 bases respectively, with 19 bases between them. The germline V gene has CDR1 SEHNR and CDR2 FQNEAQ (reference sequence). Filled out from reference TRBV7-9 and TRBJ2-4, the complete variable domain reads DTGVSQNPRHKITKRGQNVTFRCDPISEHNRLYWYRQTLGQGPEFLTYFQNEAQLEKSRLLSDRFSAERPKGSFSTLEIQRTEQGDSAMYLCASSLAPVVGNEQYFGAGTRLSVL.